This T cell receptor beta chain came from a study of cytomegalovirus exposure and HLA in healthy donors. On this clone itself: The antigen is unknown.

The PCR employed 60 Vbeta primers together with 13 Jbeta primers. TCRdb's table, derived via immunoSEQ multiplex PCR, lists solely in-frame clones and lacks some. Of about 77,000 clones listed, 78% are singletons. Trimming stripped 7 bases from V and 7 bases from J, with 14 bases between. CDR3 length: 13 amino acids. Germline values: CDR1 SNHLY, CDR2 FYNNEI. Notes on the study in general: TCR beta sequences reportedly predicted most subjects' HLA-A and HLA-B alleles accurately.

The sequencing sample was made of PBMCs. This chain uses TRBV2 with TRBJ1-5; possible D gene TRBD1, 5 bases. The origin of this receptor is a man in his forties or fifties in good health and CMV-seronegative. Here the CDR3 reads CASKSSGSQPQHF. CDR3 in DNA: TGTGCCAGCAAAAGTTCAGGGTCCCAGCCCCAGCATTTT.